This T cell receptor beta chain is from a study of Graves' ophthalmopathy and Graves' hyperthyroidism. Background on the study: Researchers obtained peripheral blood at initial diagnosis, before any treatment had begun. Overall study findings and caveats: Blood repertoires reportedly contained most expanded thyroid clonotypes above 0.001 frequency.

This clonotype was counted at least ten times. Its target is unknown. Every ophthalmopathy donor presented moderate-to-severe activity, CAS ≥3, NOSPECS ≥4 and duration under 3 months. From fresh peripheral blood, around 9.3 ml in volume, the PBMCs were obtained. Germline lookup yields CDR1 SGHRS and CDR2 YFSETQ. This CDR3 has 15 amino acids. The V end was cut by 4 bases, the J end by 4 bases, with 17 bases between. The study amplified TCR beta CDR3 regions using RNA transcripts. Following a first-round RT-PCR that used HTBI primers, a second-round multiplex PCR was carried out. TCRdb ran MiXCR on the multiplex PCR reads and lists one entry per CDR3 protein. This table holds about 340,000 distinct CDR3 sequences, around a sixth found once.

This rearrangement joins TRBV5-1 to TRBJ1-2; D is unresolved. The sequence was obtained from an adult man with Graves' ophthalmopathy. Sequencing input: peripheral blood. CDR3 loop: CASSTARGGRYGYTF. In DNA form, the CDR3 reads TGCGCCAGCAGCACCGCCCGGGGAGGACGCTATGGCTACACCTTC.